This T cell receptor (beta chain) came from a study of a mutant IDH1 vaccine in newly diagnosed glioma. The time point: week 47, end of study. Doses consisted of 300 ug of mutant IDH1 20-mer peptide each, paired with topical imiquimod. Germline V lookup: CDR1 SGHVS, CDR2 FNYEAQ. Trimming at V came to 0 bases and at J to 6 bases, leaving 11 bases not matched to a gene. The CDR3 has 17 residues. About this clone: Its antigen remains unknown.

The data were produced by immunoSEQ multiplex PCR, yet TCRdb's version contains in-frame clones alone and is incomplete. The table records 84,000 or so clones, over 75% of them present only once. This sequence originates from a man in his forties with glioma. Here the sequenced sample was PBMCs, taken from a glioma patient whose treatment included an IDH1 peptide vaccine. The V gene is TRBV7-6, the J gene TRBJ1-5, with TRBD1 matching over 7 bases. This chain's CDR3 is CASSLAQGGRGGQPQHF. CDR3 nucleotides: TGTGCCAGCAGCTTAGCGCAAGGAGGCAGGGGGGGTCAGCCCCAGCATTTT.